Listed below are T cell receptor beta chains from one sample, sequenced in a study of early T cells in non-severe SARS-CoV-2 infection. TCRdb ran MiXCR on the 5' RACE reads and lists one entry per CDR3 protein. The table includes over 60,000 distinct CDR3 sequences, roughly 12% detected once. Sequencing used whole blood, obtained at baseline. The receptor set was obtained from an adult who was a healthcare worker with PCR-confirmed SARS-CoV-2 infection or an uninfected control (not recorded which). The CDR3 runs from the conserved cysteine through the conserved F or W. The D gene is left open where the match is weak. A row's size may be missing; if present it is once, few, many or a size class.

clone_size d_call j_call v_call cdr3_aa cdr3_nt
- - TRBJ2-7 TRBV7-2 CASSFRGRSGPYEQYF TGTGCCAGCAGCTTCAGGGGCAGGTCTGGCCCCTACGAGCAGTACTTC
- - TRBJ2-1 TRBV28 CASSLTSRGWLFF TGTGCCAGCAGTTTAACGTCCAGGGGTTGGTTGTTCTTC
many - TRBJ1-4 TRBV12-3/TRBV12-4 CASSLDSVEKLFF TGTGCCAGCAGTCTGGACAGTGTTGAAAAACTGTTTTTT
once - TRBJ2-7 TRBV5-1 CASSKTGTLSYEQYF TGCGCCAGCAGCAAAACCGGGACACTCTCCTACGAGCAGTACTTC
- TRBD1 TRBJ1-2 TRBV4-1 CASSRDRLNYGYTF TGCGCCAGCAGCCGGGACAGACTTAACTATGGCTACACCTTC
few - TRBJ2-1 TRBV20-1 CSAGKAVGNEQFF TGCAGTGCTGGCAAGGCCGTTGGGAATGAGCAGTTCTTC
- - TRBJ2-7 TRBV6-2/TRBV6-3 CASSYLGIYEQYF TGTGCCAGCAGTTACTTAGGGATCTACGAGCAGTACTTC
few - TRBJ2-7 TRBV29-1 CSAVGGRSGEQYF TGCAGCGCCGTGGGGGGTAGATCTGGCGAGCAGTACTTC
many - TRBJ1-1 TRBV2 CANSLTAGNTEAFF TGTGCAAACTCACTCACTGCAGGGAACACTGAAGCTTTCTTT
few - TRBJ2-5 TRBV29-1 CSVEPGGTQYF TGCAGCGTTGAACCGGGTGGGACCCAGTACTTC
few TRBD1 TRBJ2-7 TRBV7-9 CASSSGQGLESSYEQYF TGTGCCAGCAGCTCGGGACAGGGGTTGGAAAGCTCCTACGAGCAGTACTTC
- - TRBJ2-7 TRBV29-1 CSVAGVAYEQYF TGCAGCGTTGCAGGAGTCGCCTACGAGCAGTACTTC
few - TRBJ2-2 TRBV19 CASRARTGELFF TGTGCCAGTAGGGCCCGGACCGGGGAGCTGTTTTTT
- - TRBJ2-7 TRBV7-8 CASSLRMSYEQYF TGTGCCAGCAGCTTAAGGATGAGCTACGAGCAGTACTTC
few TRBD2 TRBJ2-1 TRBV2 CASSLVGRGNEQFF TGTGCCAGCAGTTTGGTGGGGAGGGGCAATGAGCAGTTCTTC
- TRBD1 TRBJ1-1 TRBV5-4 CASSFTGGGEAFF TGTGCCAGCAGCTTCACAGGGGGAGGTGAAGCTTTCTTT
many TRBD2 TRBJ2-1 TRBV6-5 CASRLISGDTLNEQFF TGTGCCAGCAGGCTAATTAGCGGGGACACCCTCAATGAGCAGTTCTTC
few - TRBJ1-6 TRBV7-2 CASSLKPSGLGYNSPLHF TGTGCCAGCAGCTTAAAGCCCTCTGGACTCGGCTATAATTCACCCCTCCACTTT
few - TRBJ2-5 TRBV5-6 CVSSLFETQYF TGTGTCAGCAGCTTGTTCGAGACCCAGTACTTC
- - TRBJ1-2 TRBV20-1 CSARVTYGYTF TGCAGTGCTAGAGTAACCTATGGCTACACCTTC
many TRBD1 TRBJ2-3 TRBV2 CATAGQGLVADTQYF TGTGCCACCGCGGGACAGGGATTGGTAGCAGATACGCAGTATTTT
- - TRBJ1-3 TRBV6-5 CASSATGSGNTIYF TGTGCCAGCTCCGCGACCGGCTCTGGAAACACCATATATTTT
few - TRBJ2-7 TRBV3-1 CASSQGSGPSGEQYF TGTGCCAGCAGCCAAGGTAGCGGACCTTCGGGGGAGCAGTACTTC
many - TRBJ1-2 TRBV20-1 CSARWGRTQLDPSGGGYTF TGCAGTGCTAGATGGGGTAGGACCCAGCTCGACCCTTCGGGAGGTGGCTACACCTTC
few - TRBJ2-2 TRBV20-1 CSARALASGELFF TGCAGTGCTAGAGCCCTAGCCTCCGGGGAGCTGTTTTTT
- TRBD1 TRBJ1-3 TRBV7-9 CASRIGDRDTIYF TGTGCCAGCAGGATAGGGGACAGGGACACCATATATTTT
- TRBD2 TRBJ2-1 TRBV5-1 CASSSPGLAALNEQFF TGCGCCAGCAGCTCGCCGGGACTAGCAGCCCTTAATGAGCAGTTCTTC
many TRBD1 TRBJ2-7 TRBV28 CASSFPRGQGPDEQYF TGTGCCAGCAGTTTCCCGAGGGGACAGGGGCCCGACGAGCAGTACTTC
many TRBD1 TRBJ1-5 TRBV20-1 CSARGLTGDSNQPQHF TGCAGTGCTAGAGGTTTGACAGGGGATAGCAATCAGCCCCAGCATTTT
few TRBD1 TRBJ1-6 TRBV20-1 CSARDSSYNSPLHF TGCAGTGCCAGGGACAGCTCCTATAATTCACCCCTCCACTTT
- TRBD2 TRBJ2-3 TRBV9 CASTAEAGGPGDTQYF TGTGCCAGCACCGCCGAAGCGGGGGGTCCGGGAGATACGCAGTATTTT
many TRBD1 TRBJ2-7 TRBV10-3 CAIRGTGHEQYF TGTGCCATCAGAGGGACAGGCCACGAGCAGTACTTC
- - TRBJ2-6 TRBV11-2 CASGGGKGGANVLTF TGTGCCAGCGGAGGGGGCAAAGGTGGGGCCAACGTCCTGACTTTC
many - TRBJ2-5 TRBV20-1 CSARAPGFGETQYF TGCAGTGCTAGAGCGCCAGGGTTCGGGGAGACCCAGTACTTC
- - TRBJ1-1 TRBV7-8 CASSPLEARAFF TGTGCCAGCAGCCCCCTTGAGGCGAGAGCTTTCTTT
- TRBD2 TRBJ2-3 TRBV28 CASRLAGRDTQYF TGTGCCAGCCGACTAGCGGGAAGAGATACGCAGTATTTT
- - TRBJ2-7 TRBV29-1 CSVEDGASYEQYF TGCAGCGTTGAAGATGGGGCCTCCTACGAGCAGTACTTC
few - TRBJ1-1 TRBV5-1 CASSLGGGNTEAFF TGCGCCAGCAGCTTGGGAGGCGGAAACACTGAAGCTTTCTTT
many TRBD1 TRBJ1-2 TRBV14 CASSQLLTGSGYTF TGTGCCAGCAGCCAACTCCTGACAGGGTCCGGCTACACCTTC
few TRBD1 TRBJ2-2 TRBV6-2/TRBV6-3 CASSYQTGFNGELFF TGTGCCAGCAGTTACCAGACAGGGTTTAACGGGGAGCTGTTTTTT
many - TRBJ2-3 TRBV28 CASTSGAGRTDTQYF TGTGCCAGCACCAGTGGGGCAGGACGCACAGATACGCAGTATTTT